The 27 T cell receptor beta chains below come from one sample, sequenced in a study of CD8 T cells in Susac syndrome (dated 2019 in TCRdb). The library came from the immunoSEQ multiplex PCR assay. RNA was extracted using the RNeasy kit, and roughly 0.5 to 1 ug of the RNA was reverse transcribed with random hexamers. The public reads were reprocessed in TCRdb via fastp at Q25 and MiXCR, keeping in-frame beta chains. Identical CDR3 protein sequences are pooled into one entry, listed with their most common genes and DNA. This sample holds 95,000 to 150,000 distinct CDR3 sequences; about 93% were observed only once. The top ten constitute about 0.28% of the sample. Sample: CD8+ T cells from PBMCs. All receptors derive from a human donor with Susac syndrome.

V and J are TRBV27 and TRBJ2-7; no definite D call. Germline V CDR1 and CDR2: MNHEY, SMNVEV (reference sequence). The CDR3 runs 13 residues. The V end was cut by 8 bases, the J end by 5 bases, with 16 bases between. The CDR3 reads CASRQNGKDEQYF. In DNA form, the CDR3 reads TGTGCCAGCCGACAAAACGGCAAGGACGAGCAGTACTTC.

V is TRBV7-2 and J is TRBJ2-1; TRBD1 aligns across 8 bases. V lost 5 bases to trimming and J lost 7 bases; unmatched junction nucleotides: 10. The CDR3 spans 15 residues. Germline CDR1 and CDR2: SGHTA and FQGNSA. CDR3 nucleotide sequence: TGTGCCAGCAGCCCCCGGCCGGACAGGGAGAATGAGCAGTTCTTC. Translating it yields CASSPRPDRENEQFF. Drawing the rest from reference TRBV7-2 and TRBJ2-1, the complete variable domain is GAGVSQSPSNKVTEKGKDVELRCDPISGHTALYWYRQSLGQGLEFLIYFQGNSAPDKSGLPSDRFSAERTGGSVSTLTIQRTQQEDSAVYLCASSPRPDRENEQFFGPGTRLTVL.

In DNA, the CDR3 is TGCAGTGCCCGTTTGGCAGACTCCTACGAGCAGTACTTC. The encoded protein is CSARLADSYEQYF. V and J are TRBV20-1 and TRBJ2-7; no firm D call. Germline V CDR1 and CDR2: DFQATT, SNEGSKA (reference sequence). Between the trimmed V and J ends, which lost 6 bases and 0 bases, there was a span of 12 bases. CDR3 length equals 13 residues.

The V call is TRBV9, the J call TRBJ1-3; unclear D gene. This CDR3 has 15 amino acids. Trimming took off 0 bases at V and 0 bases at J, with 7 bases between the two ends. The germline V gene has CDR1 SGDLS and CDR2 YYNGEE. CDR3 bases: TGTGCCAGCAGCGTAGACATCGGCTCTGGAAACACCATATATTTT. Its protein is CASSVDIGSGNTIYF.

V gene TRBV5-5 combines with J gene TRBJ1-6, with 7 nucleotides matching TRBD1. Germline CDR1 is SGHKS and CDR2 is YYEKEE (reference sequence). Trimming at V came to 5 bases and at J to 10 bases, leaving 6 bases not matched to a gene. The CDR3 is 13 amino acids. The DNA for the CDR3 is TGTGCCAGCAGACAATGGGACAGATCACCCCTCCACTTT. Translating gives CASRQWDRSPLHF.

The chain uses TRBV12-5 and TRBJ2-1; unclear D gene. Trimming cost V 2 bases and J 4 bases, with 3 bases left between them. CDR3 size: 12 residues. Per germline, CDR1 LGHNT and CDR2 FRNRAP. DNA of the CDR3: TGTGCTAGTGGTTTGCGTTACAATGAGCAGTTCTTC. It translates to CASGLRYNEQFF.

The chain recombines TRBV4-1 with TRBJ2-7, with D possibly matching TRBD2 (6 bases). Per germline, CDR1 MGHRA and CDR2 YSYEKL. The CDR3 consists of 16 residues. Trimming took 3 bases from V and 0 from J, leaving 15 bases between them. The CDR3 spells CASSQEGPQTSYEQYF. The CDR3 DNA reads as TGCGCCAGCAGCCAGGAGGGACCCCAAACCTCCTACGAGCAGTACTTC.

The rearrangement links TRBV4-2 to TRBJ2-5; TRBD2 matches at 8 bases. In germline, CDR1 is LGHNA, CDR2 YNFKEQ. The CDR3 is made up of 13 amino acids. V trimming: 11 bases; J trimming: 0 bases; junction bases outside the gene matches: 5. This CDR3 is CACARGDQETQYF. The CDR3 DNA reads TGTGCCTGCGCGCGGGGGGACCAAGAGACCCAGTACTTC.

CDR3 bases: TGTGCCAGCAGCGCATCCGGGACTAGCGACGAGCAGTACTTC. Translation: CASSASGTSDEQYF. The rearrangement joins TRBV9 to TRBJ2-7; 10 bases match TRBD2. The V gene end was trimmed by 3 bases and the J gene end by 5 bases; junction bases not matched to a gene: 5. The CDR3 contains 14 residues. CDR1 is SGDLS, CDR2 YYNGEE, per germline.

The chain combines TRBV9 with TRBJ1-4, with D possibly matching TRBD1 (5 bases). The CDR3 totals 14 residues. Trimming pared 0 bases from V and 8 bases from J, leaving 11 bases between. Germline V gene sequence: CDR1 SGDLS, CDR2 YYNGEE. The DNA for the CDR3 is TGTGCCAGCAGCGTAGCAGGGACCGGGGAAAAACTGTTTTTT. This encodes CASSVAGTGEKLFF.

The rearrangement uses TRBV2 and TRBJ2-1, with 8 bases fitting TRBD2. CDR3 size: 14 residues. Unmatched junction bases numbered 0, after V lost 0 bases and J lost 5 bases. The germline CDR1 and CDR2 sequences are SNHLY and FYNNEI. Written as DNA, the CDR3 is TGTGCCAGCAGTGAAGCAGCGGGGGACAATGAGCAGTTCTTC. It codes for CASSEAAGDNEQFF.

The J gene is TRBJ2-3, the V gene TRBV11-2, with D possibly TRBD2 on 6 matching bases. The V end lost 0 bases, the J end lost 8 bases, and 15 bases lay between the germline ends. CDR3 length equals 15 residues. Germline V lookup: CDR1 SGHAT, CDR2 FQNNGV. The CDR3 nucleotides are TGTGCCAGCAGCTTAGATCAGGGTGGGGGAGGTACGCAGTATTTT. It translates to CASSLDQGGGGTQYF.

V and J are TRBV7-9 and TRBJ2-7; D gene uncertain. Deletions cut 6 bases from V and 5 bases from J, with 8 bases between. Germline CDR1 SEHNR, CDR2 FQNEAQ (reference sequence). The CDR3 contains 11 residues. The CDR3 DNA reads as TGTGCCAGCAGATCAGGCCACGAGCAGTACTTC. It translates to CASRSGHEQYF. The full variable domain, with the rest looked up from reference TRBV7-9 and TRBJ2-7, is DTGVSQNPRHKITKRGQNVTFRCDPISEHNRLYWYRQTLGQGPEFLTYFQNEAQLEKSRLLSDRFSAERPKGSFSTLEIQRTEQGDSAMYLCASRSGHEQYFGPGTRLTVT.

The chain combines TRBV6-2 or TRBV6-3 with TRBJ2-5; D ambiguous. Trimming removed 1 base at V and 10 bases at J, with 10 bases between. Germline V gene data show CDR1 as MNHEY and CDR2 as SVGEGT. This CDR3 has 12 amino acids. The CDR3 sequence is CASSYYGEDQYF. The CDR3 coding sequence is TGTGCCAGCAGTTACTACGGTGAGGACCAGTACTTC.

The chain combines TRBV20-1 with TRBJ2-2, with TRBD2 identical over 8 bases. The CDR3 spans 13 residues. V dropped 6 bases and J dropped 1; count of bases not matched to a gene: 1. Germline loops: CDR1 DFQATT, CDR2 SNEGSKA (reference sequence). CDR3 sequence reads: CSAAGENTGELFF. The CDR3 DNA follows: TGCAGTGCAGCGGGGGAGAACACCGGGGAGCTGTTTTTT.

This chain joins TRBV24-1 and TRBJ1-5; D not resolved. There are 8 residues in the CDR3. The germline V gene has CDR1 KGHDR and CDR2 SFDVKD. In DNA, the CDR3 is TGTGCTCCCCAGCCCCAGCATTTT. It encodes CAPQPQHF.

The gene calls are TRBV7-8 and TRBJ2-1, with TRBD2 as a possible D gene (6 bases). Germline CDR1 reads SGHVS; CDR2 reads FQNEAQ. Trimming removed 0 bases from V and 7 bases from J, with 13 bases in between. This CDR3 is built from 15 residues. CDR3 nucleotides: TGTGCCAGCAGCTTAGCGGGGGGTCCAGCGAATGAGCAGTTCTTC. It is translated as CASSLAGGPANEQFF. Supplemented by reference TRBV7-8 and TRBJ2-1, the full variable domain reads GAGVSQSPRYKVAKRGQDVALRCDPISGHVSLFWYQQALGQGPEFLTYFQNEAQLDKSGLPSDRFFAERPEGSVSTLKIQRTQQEDSAVYLCASSLAGGPANEQFFGPGTRLTVL.

There are a few counts of this clonotype. This rearrangement joins TRBV4-1 to TRBJ2-7, with D uncertain. Germline V gene lookup returns CDR1 MGHRA and CDR2 YSYEKL. Trimming removed 3 bases from V and 3 bases from J, with 9 bases in between. The CDR3 totals 13 residues. CDR3 protein: CASSQGLGYEQYF. The DNA of the CDR3 is TGCGCCAGCAGCCAGGGGTTAGGCTACGAGCAGTACTTC.

This rearrangement joins TRBV15 to TRBJ1-2; possibly TRBD1 for D (6 bases). Germline V CDR1 and CDR2: LNHNV, YYDKDF (reference sequence). Trimming left V 0 bases short and J 4 bases short, with 15 bases between. This CDR3 comprises 16 residues. The CDR3 loop is CATSRDSGGGGYGYTF. DNA for the CDR3: TGTGCCACCAGCAGAGATTCTGGGGGCGGTGGCTATGGCTACACCTTC.

The chain employs TRBV6-5 and TRBJ1-1; D is unresolved. CDR1 is MNHEY, CDR2 SVGAGI, per germline. The CDR3 loop spans 15 amino acids. V gave up 3 bases and J gave up 5 bases, with 16 bases separating them. The DNA for the CDR3 is TGTGCCAGCAGTTATGTACGGGGAATAACGACTGAAGCTTTCTTT. Translation gives CASSYVRGITTEAFF.

The chain employs TRBV11-2 and TRBJ1-6; D gene unclear. The CDR3 is 14 residues long. Germline assignment: CDR1 SGHAT and CDR2 FQNNGV. The germline V and J ends were trimmed by 6 bases and 0 bases, with 6 bases remaining between them. CDR3 nucleotides: TGTGCCAGCAGGTGGAGCTCCTATAATTCACCCCTCCACTTT. Amino acid sequence: CASRWSSYNSPLHF.

This chain joins TRBV7-9 and TRBJ2-3; maybe TRBD1 (6 bases). Trimming cost V 4 bases and J 2 bases, with 13 bases left between them. The CDR3 consists of 15 residues. Germline V gene sequence: CDR1 SEHNR, CDR2 FQNEAQ (reference sequence). The CDR3 DNA reads as TGTGCCAGCAGCTCCTGGGACACCCTCACAGATACGCAGTATTTT. Amino acid sequence: CASSSWDTLTDTQYF.

The chain carries TRBV29-1 and TRBJ1-6, with TRBD1 identical over 10 bases. Germline values: CDR1 SQVTM, CDR2 ANQGSEA. The CDR3 has 12 amino acids. Unmatched junction bases numbered 4, after V lost 7 bases and J lost 10 bases. CDR3 DNA sequence: TGCAGCGCCGGGACAGGGGAGTCACCCCTCCACTTT. Its translation: CSAGTGESPLHF.

This clonotype was counted a single time. This chain joins TRBV5-1 and TRBJ1-6; 8 nucleotides match TRBD1. Germline CDR1 reads SGHRS; CDR2 reads YFSETQ. The CDR3 consists of 15 residues. With 4 bases clipped from V and 6 bases from J, the junction kept 6 bases outside the gene matches. The CDR3 DNA reads as TGCGCCAGCAGCCAGGACAGGGCTGTTAATTCACCCCTCCACTTT. Translation: CASSQDRAVNSPLHF.

This clonotype was picked up one time. V usage is TRBV30 and J usage is TRBJ2-7; D is uncertain. Germline assignment: CDR1 GTSNPN and CDR2 SVGIG (reference sequence). The length of the CDR3 is 13 residues. Trimming removed 0 bases at V and 0 bases at J, with 6 bases between. CDR3 amino acids: CAWSVSNSYEQYF. CDR3 nucleotides: TGTGCCTGGAGTGTAAGCAACTCCTACGAGCAGTACTTC.

The gene calls are TRBV13 and TRBJ2-7; 16 bases map to TRBD2. After removal of 5 bases from V and 8 bases from J, the junction contained 9 bases not matched to a gene. The CDR3 covers 16 residues. Germline-derived CDR1 and CDR2 are PRHDT and FYEKMQ (reference sequence). For the CDR3, the DNA is TGTGCCAGCAGCCCAACCGGGACTAGCGGGGGGGCCCAGCAGTACTTC. It codes for CASSPTGTSGGAQQYF.

The chain links TRBV7-2 to TRBJ1-2; tentative D call: TRBD1 (6 bases). The germline V gene encodes CDR1 SGHTA and CDR2 FQGNSA. This CDR3 spans 15 amino acids. V was clipped by 2 bases and J by 8 bases, with 18 bases between them. The CDR3 bases are TGTGCCAGCAGCTTACCCAAAATGGACAGCCTCGGCTACACCTTC. It yields the protein CASSLPKMDSLGYTF.